This record looks at one T cell receptor beta chain sequence and its context. This clone was observed a single time. The specificity of this receptor is unknown. The sample holds no much larger clone one base away, and base qualities are not on file. CDR1 and CDR2 (SGHVS, FQNEAQ) derive from the germline V gene. V is pruned by 1 base and J by 5 bases, leaving 2 bases of the junction without a gene match. The CDR3 covers 15 residues, taking in both the cysteine and the phenylalanine. The kept DNA is CDR3 alone, 45 bases in frame from the first base. The immunoSEQ Assay, a bias-controlled multiplex PCR, was used to amplify TCRbeta CDR3 regions from genomic DNA. In the original analysis: The number of nucleated cells in each sample was estimated by amplification of reference gene primers within the assay. To quantify the absolute abundance of each unique TCRbeta CDR3 rearrangement, sequence reads were collapsed and filtered. Productive Simpson clonality was computed per sample as the square root of Simpson's diversity index over productive rearrangements. TCRdb retrieved this table from immuneACCESS and kept in-frame rearrangements only. Not all clones are present; in checked studies, unresolved V genes account for under half, and no reason is known for the remainder. For V, J and clone size, that table is used; D and trimming come from the DNA. This sample holds over 80,000 clones; 75% to 90% were observed only once. 0.95% to 1.5% of the sample lies in the top ten.

Collaborating institutions collected whole blood in K2EDTA tubes following their own protocols. For TCRbeta analysis, collaborators shipped samples as frozen whole blood, isolated PBMCs, or DNA extracted from either of those sample types. The data belong to a study of blood T cell repertoires in COVID-19 (dated by TCRdb to about 2020). A note on the overall study: The collaborator samples originated in the United States, Italy and Spain and spanned the acute and convalescent phases of COVID-19. The repertoires were made available in a free public database intended to serve as a resource for research on the immune response to SARS-CoV-2. Sample metadata almost always included a de-identified subject ID, COVID-19 status, age in years and sex. The dataset comprised deeply sampled blood TCRbeta repertoires from subjects exposed to, actively infected with, or recovered from COVID-19. HLA class I and class II types, where available, came from metadata supplied by the sample provider rather than from assay-based typing. The prospective study material was composed of cDNA or gDNA derived from T cells, B-cell-depleted T cells, or PBMCs. Samples were obtained from the ongoing ImmuneRACE study (first 160 participants) and from 950 to 1,500 subjects provided by 6 global collaborators. General findings and caveats noted by the study authors: How much clinical and demographic metadata was included differed by source and by participant, and the metadata was provided uncurated.

This receptor chain uses TRBV7-8 and TRBJ1-4; 9 central nucleotides agree with TRBD1. Sequenced material: peripheral blood. This clonotype was sampled from an elderly man with active or convalescent COVID-19. The sequenced DNA: TGTGCCAGCAGCTTAGGGGGGACAGGGAATGAAAAACTGTTTTTT. It translates as CASSLGGTGNEKLFF.